The sequence of this T cell receptor (beta chain) was determined in a study of T cells in Graves' hyperthyroidism and ophthalmopathy. A few counts support this clonotype. Authors of the study amplified TCR beta CDR3 regions from RNA transcripts. HTBI primers were the set used in a first-round RT-PCR of the TCR CDR3. TCRdb used MiXCR to reprocess the multiplex PCR reads, holding one entry per CDR3 protein. In the table there are hundreds of thousands of distinct CDR3 sequences, over 35% of which are singletons. The receptor's source is a man between 18 and 29 years old with Graves' hyperthyroidism. The source material was blood.

CDR3 nucleotides: TGTGCCAGCAGCTTGGGAGGGTTTGGGGCTGAAGCTTTCTTT. Protein sequence: CASSLGGFGAEAFF. The V call is TRBV5-6, the J call TRBJ1-1; D not certain. There are 14 residues in the CDR3. V was shortened by 0 bases and J by 6 bases, with 12 bases between the two germline ends. Per the germline V gene, CDR1 is SGHDT and CDR2 is YYEEEE.